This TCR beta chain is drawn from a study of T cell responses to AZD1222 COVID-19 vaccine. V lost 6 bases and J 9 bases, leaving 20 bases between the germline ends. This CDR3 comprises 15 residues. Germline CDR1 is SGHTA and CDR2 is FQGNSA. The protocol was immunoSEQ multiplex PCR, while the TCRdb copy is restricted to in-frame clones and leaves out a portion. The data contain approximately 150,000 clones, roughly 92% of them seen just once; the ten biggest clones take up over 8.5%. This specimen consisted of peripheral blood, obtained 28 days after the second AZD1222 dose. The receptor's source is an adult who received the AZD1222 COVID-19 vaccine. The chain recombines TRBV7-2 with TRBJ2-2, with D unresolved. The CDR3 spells CASSTEGSTYRELFF. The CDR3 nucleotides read TGTGCCAGCAGTACTGAAGGATCTACCTACCGGGAGCTGTTTTTT.